These 10 T cell receptor beta chains share one sample of origin, sequenced in a study of T cell clones after liver transplantation. The method was immunoSEQ multiplex PCR; TCRdb's version includes in-frame clones alone and lacks a portion of them. The sample contains over 100,000 clones, more than 75% of which appear only once. Here the sequenced sample was CD4+ T cells from blood, taken before liver transplant. The receptors derive from a human donor who received a liver transplant.

The chain couples TRBV6-5 to TRBJ1-2, with 7 bases identical to TRBD1. The CDR3 extends over 12 amino acids. V shed 6 bases and J 7 bases; nucleotides not matched to a gene: 5. The germline gives CDR1 MNHEY, CDR2 SVGAGI. The CDR3 protein is CASSRQGSGYTF. In nucleotides, the CDR3 is TGTGCCAGCAGCCGACAGGGTTCTGGCTACACCTTC.

The chain combines TRBV5-4 with TRBJ2-7, with 7 bases that match TRBD1. V was clipped by 1 base and J by 2 bases; unmatched bases: 3. CDR1 and CDR2 from the germline V gene are SGHNT and YYREEE (reference sequence). CDR3 length: 14 residues. CDR3 amino acids: CASSLRDRTYEQYF. The CDR3 nucleotides read TGTGCCAGCAGCTTGCGGGACAGAACCTACGAGCAGTACTTC. Drawing the rest from reference TRBV5-4 and TRBJ2-7, the complete variable domain is ETGVTQSPTHLIKTRGQQVTLRCSSQSGHNTVSWYQQALGQGPQFIFQYYREEENGRGNFPPRFSGLQFPNYSSELNVNALELDDSALYLCASSLRDRTYEQYFGPGTRLTVT.

The V and J genes are TRBV7-2 and TRBJ1-4; D is unclear. The CDR3 runs 12 residues. Per the germline V gene, CDR1 is SGHTA and CDR2 is FQGNSA. V lost 5 bases and J 11 bases, leaving 12 bases between the germline ends. The CDR3: CASSPPGGKLFF. Here the CDR3 DNA reads TGTGCCAGCAGCCCCCCGGGAGGCAAACTGTTTTTT.

The V gene is TRBV9, the J gene TRBJ2-1; D is undetermined. CDR1 and CDR2 (germline): SGDLS, YYNGEE. CDR3 length: 15 amino acids. Trimming shortened V by 6 bases and J by 2 bases, and 15 bases separated the two germline ends. The CDR3: CASNRQPGPYNEQFF. The DNA for the CDR3 is TGTGCCAGCAACCGTCAGCCGGGTCCCTACAATGAGCAGTTCTTC.

This clone was seen only a few times. J is TRBJ1-5 and V is TRBV4-2, with D possibly being TRBD1 (6 bases). V was cut by 4 bases and J by 8 bases, with 15 bases left in between. The V gene's germline CDR1 is LGHNA and CDR2 YNFKEQ. The CDR3 covers 14 residues. The CDR3 region has the DNA TGTGCCAGCAGCCTGAGGCAGGGGAGAGAGCCCCAGCATTTT. Its protein product is CASSLRQGREPQHF.

J is TRBJ1-1 and V is TRBV7-2; D may be TRBD1 (5 bases). Germline assignment: CDR1 SGHTA and CDR2 FQGNSA. Trimming removed 3 bases at V and 2 bases at J, with 13 bases between. This CDR3 spans 15 amino acids. CDR3 protein: CASSFRAGRNTEAFF. The DNA of the CDR3 is TGTGCCAGCAGCTTTCGGGCAGGGAGAAACACTGAAGCTTTCTTT.

V gene TRBV6-1 combines with J gene TRBJ2-1; D remains unclear. Germline loops: CDR1 MNHNS, CDR2 SASEGT. This CDR3 has 15 residues. V gave up 2 bases and J gave up 2 bases, with 10 bases separating them. Written as DNA, the CDR3 is TGTGCCAGCAGTGAATCCAGTAACCCCTACAATGAGCAGTTCTTC. It yields the protein CASSESSNPYNEQFF.

Only a few counts were recorded for this clone. CDR3 in DNA: TGTGCCAGCTCACCCTCGGTGGGGCCGGAGAAACTGTTTTTT. Amino acid sequence: CASSPSVGPEKLFF. J is TRBJ1-4 and V is TRBV18; tentative D call: TRBD1 (5 bases). Germline V CDR1 and CDR2: KGHSH, LQKENI. This CDR3 comprises 14 residues. With 3 bases removed from V and 11 bases from J, the gap between germline ends came to 16 bases.

This clone was seen more than once but under ten times. The chain joins TRBV6-1 to TRBJ1-1, with D uncertain. In germline, CDR1 is MNHNS, CDR2 SASEGT. The CDR3 has 15 residues. Trimming stripped 2 bases from V and 8 bases from J, with 18 bases between. CDR3 bases: TGTGCCAGCAGTGAACAGATAAGTCTCCTAGGCGAAGCTTTCTTT. This gives the protein CASSEQISLLGEAFF.

This clone was seen only once. This chain uses TRBV6-1 with TRBJ2-7; a possible D gene is TRBD1 (8 bases). Germline V lookup: CDR1 MNHNS, CDR2 SASEGT. This CDR3 is 15 amino acids long. The V end was cut by 5 bases, the J end by 3 bases, with 17 bases between. DNA for the CDR3: TGTGCCAGCAGTTCCACAGGGGGGGGCCTCTACGAGCAGTACTTC. It is translated as CASSSTGGGLYEQYF.